This TCR beta chain stems from a study of blood T cells in healthy people across ages (dated by TCRdb to the mid-2010s). Describing the broader study: In model experiments, roughly one uniquely barcoded TCR beta cDNA molecule per two T cells was captured by template switching. The donors were divided into four age groups: young (average around 16 years), middle-aged (about 39), aged (roughly 66) and long-lived (roughly 86). Using deep sequencing normalized with unique cDNA molecular identifiers, the study measured how TCR beta repertoire diversity changes with age. Using the same blood draw, the study looked at two additional independent replicas of 1 million unique cDNA reads for two donors, one aged 18 to 29 and the other aged 80 or older. Findings and caveats that apply to the study as a whole: As age increased, observed TCR beta diversity per million T cells dropped in a roughly linear way, and a significant reduction was already evident by age 40. Because donor CMV infection status was unknown, age-related changes in expanded clonotypes were potentially confounded. Estimates of total diversity from one million sequenced T cells were regarded as lower bounds and underestimates. The long-lived group showed more naive CD4+ T cells, fewer expanded clones and increased TCR diversity than the aged group, suggesting age selection. Conclusive comparison of naive and antigen-experienced compartments was prevented by the profiling of bulk unsorted PBMCs. There was a strong correlation between observed TCR beta diversity and the percentage of naive T cells measured by flow cytometry.

Library generation was performed with 5' RACE. TCRdb lists the instrument as Illumina HiSeq 2500. The second PCR ran for about 7 to 11 cycles and used a J-beta primer mix along with a sample-barcoded 5' primer. A template-switch 5' adaptor carrying 12 random nucleotides introduced a unique molecular identifier onto each TCR beta cDNA molecule. Each sample yielded at least 2.5 million CDR3-containing paired-end reads. The Mint cDNA synthesis kit, primed by a TRBC-specific oligonucleotide, was used to synthesize first-strand cDNA from all RNA. After uracil-DNA glycosylase treatment, a first 18-cycle PCR used universal primers M1SS and BC2_uni_R on all cDNA. In the original analysis: Each sample was normalized by randomly selecting 1 million high-quality reads, each carrying a distinct molecular identifier. Instead of being binned into consensus sequences, reads that shared molecular identifiers were thrown out. MiTCR, run with a Q25 quality threshold and the strictest error-elimination algorithm, handled CDR3 identification, clonotype clustering and error correction. A nonparametric unseen species model with Euler transformation was used to estimate lower-bound total TCR beta diversity. The raw public reads went through TCRdb reprocessing: fastp at Q25, MiXCR clone calling, in-frame beta chains kept. Under each unique CDR3 protein, matching rows form one entry showing the most common genes and DNA. The authors' filters were not applied to this entry. This sample holds about 930,000 distinct CDR3 sequences; roughly 28% were observed only once. About 10% of the sample is held by the ten biggest clonotypes.

About this clonotype itself: The antigen this receptor binds is unknown. Qualities for individual bases were not recorded, and no much larger clone is one base off.

The donors were a few dozen Caucasian individuals from Russia, aged roughly 6 to 100 years, who were systemically healthy. Each donor gave approximately 10 milliliters of peripheral blood, collected into EDTA-treated Vacutainer tubes. Ficoll-Paque density-gradient centrifugation was used to isolate PBMCs, with at least 7 million per sample. Trizol reagent was used to extract total RNA from PBMCs, with at least 6 micrograms per sample. For every donor, flow cytometry on a PBMC aliquot measured the percentage of naive CD45RAhigh/CD27high T cells. This same sample was also taken into another study, of T cells of mothers and their children. That second report states: Nine systemically healthy Caucasian individuals served as donors, namely three mothers together with their six children. cDNA synthesis consumed the entire amount of extracted RNA, loaded at about 1.5 ug RNA in each 15 ul reaction. Sample barcodes and 2-4 random nucleotides were added via the M1S primer in the second PCR. More than 8 million TCR beta CDR3 reads were obtained from each mother, and about 3 million reads were obtained from each child. Thymic selection similarly shapes TCR recombination output in related and unrelated pairs, with minor effect from inherited differences. Related mother-child pairs always showed normalized repertoire overlap that was slightly higher than in unrelated mother-child pairs, though the difference was never significant. Persistent microchimeric T cell clones were not detected, at a sensitivity of around 100 clones per million clonotypes. Deep NGS was used in the study to compare the TCR beta repertoires of mothers and children and to look for features that separate related mother-child pairs from unrelated individuals. The mean age was around 42 +/- 4 years for the mothers and 11 +/- 4 years for the children. Libraries were sequenced on Illumina HiSeq 2000 with 100+100 nt paired-end reads after adapter ligation with NEBNext reagents. To prevent cross-contamination, the mother and child libraries were prepared a month apart and were sequenced in separate runs. For each donor, somewhere between about 450,000 and 2,100,000 distinct TCR beta clonotypes were identified. Naive TCR beta clonotypes were estimated from low-frequency clonotypes matched to each donor's FACS-determined naive share, without sorting.

The sequenced sample was blood. This clonotype originated in a woman in her thirties or forties in good health.

The CDR3 corresponds to CASSASRTSGGADTQYF. At the DNA level, the sequence is TGTGCCAGCAGTGCCAGTCGGACTAGCGGGGGCGCAGATACGCAGTATTTT. The sequence links TRBV12-3 or TRBV12-4 to TRBJ2-3; 13 junctional bases match TRBD2. Trimming removed 5 bases from V and 4 bases from J; the gene matches leave 9 bases unexplained. The CDR3 measures 17 amino acids from cysteine to phenylalanine. The retained sequence is limited to the CDR3, 51 bases, with the frame set at the first base.